These T cell receptor beta chains were read from a single sample in a study of T-cell reconstitution after alpha-beta-depleted transplantation in children. TCRdb called the PCR reads again in MiXCR, with one record for every CDR3 protein. The sample lists about 980,000 distinct CDR3 sequences; 25% to 30% were seen once. The specimen was PBMCs, mostly from graft donor cells, collected 360 days after TCRalphabeta/CD19-depleted stem cell transplant. The receptors were sampled from a boy in the first two years of life who had a stem cell transplant for SCID, so the T cells may come from the graft donor. Both conserved end residues are part of each CDR3. D genes are given only for firm matches. Where a row states a size, it is once, few, many or the class of an expanded clone; other rows omit it.

TRBJ2-7 | TRBV20-1 | . | . | TGCAGTGCTAGAAGCACAGGGGGGGTCCCCTACGAGCAGTACTTC | CSARSTGGVPYEQYF
TRBJ2-5 | TRBV24-1 | few | TRBD2 | TGTGCCACCAGTCGAGGCACCGGACTAGCTGAAGAGACCCAGTACTTC | CATSRGTGLAEETQYF
TRBJ2-7 | TRBV4-1 | few | . | TGTGCCAGCAGCCAAGATGGGGCATCCTACGAGCAGTACTTC | CASSQDGASYEQYF
TRBJ2-7 | TRBV27 | few | TRBD1 | TGTGCCAGCAGTTGGACAGGGGGCAACGAGCAGTACTTC | CASSWTGGNEQYF
TRBJ1-1 | TRBV6-5 | . | . | TGTGCCAGCAGTTACGAGACCGGTAGAGGATACAAAGCTTTCTTT | CASSYETGRGYKAFF
TRBJ2-2 | TRBV6-2/TRBV6-3 | many | . | TGTGCCAGCAGTAAACAGGGAAACACCGGGGAGCTGTTTTTT | CASSKQGNTGELFF
TRBJ2-1 | TRBV7-6 | . | . | TGTGCCAGCAGCTTAGCACTACGGAGCAATGAGCAGTTCTTC | CASSLALRSNEQFF
TRBJ2-4 | TRBV4-1 | . | . | TGCGCCAGCAGCCAAACTTGGGGTCCCCCTGTGGGCAAAAACATTCAGTACTTC | CASSQTWGPPVGKNIQYF
TRBJ2-3 | TRBV20-1 | . | TRBD2 | TGCAGTGCTACACCGGGGGGACGCACAGATACGCAGTATTTT | CSATPGGRTDTQYF
TRBJ2-7 | TRBV29-1 | . | . | TGCAGCGCCGGGATTACCTTCTACGAGCAGTACTTC | CSAGITFYEQYF